These 10 T cell receptor beta chains were sequenced from one sample in a study of human T cells and chemical hapten exposure. TCRdb called the RACE reads again in MiXCR, with one record for every CDR3 protein. In the table there are 79,000 or so distinct CDR3 sequences, 32% of which are singletons. Time point noted: patch test 1, 2 weeks after DPC sensitization. Treatment of the sample: therapeutic diphenylcyclopropenone sensitization with weekly scalp DPC. This material consisted of whole blood, taken in connection with sensitization to the hapten diphenylcyclopropenone (DPC). The receptor source for this set is a man between 40 and 49 years old with alopecia areata. Some clones in this sample may be carry-over from other donors' samples.

This clonotype was seen only a few times. The chain combines TRBV7-9 with TRBJ1-4; D is undetermined. This CDR3 contains 12 residues. Per germline, CDR1 SEHNR and CDR2 FQNEAQ (reference sequence). The germline V and J ends were trimmed by 7 bases and 7 bases, with 10 bases remaining between them. This chain's CDR3 is CASNPIGEKLFF. The CDR3 coding sequence is TGTGCCAGCAACCCTATTGGTGAAAAACTGTTTTTT.

The sample holds a few counts of this clonotype. V and J are TRBV15 and TRBJ1-5; the match to TRBD1 covers 11 bases. The length of the CDR3 is 14 residues. V dropped 9 bases and J dropped 6; count of bases not matched to a gene: 7. Germline-derived CDR1 and CDR2 are LNHNV and YYDKDF (reference sequence). As DNA, the CDR3 is TGTGCCACAACTCCCGGACAGGGGGCTCAGCCCCAGCATTTT. Encoded protein: CATTPGQGAQPQHF.

This clonotype was picked up a small number of times. The chain joins TRBV11-1 to TRBJ2-7; 10 nucleotides align to TRBD1. The V gene end was trimmed by 5 bases and the J gene end by 3 bases; junction bases not matched to a gene: 13. Germline CDR1 SGHAT, CDR2 FQDESV (reference sequence). There are 17 residues in the CDR3. The CDR3 bases are TGTGCCAGCAGCAGGGACAGGGGAACCACTAACTTCTACGAGCAGTACTTC. Protein product: CASSRDRGTTNFYEQYF.

V gene TRBV18 combines with J gene TRBJ2-5; maybe TRBD1 (6 bases). This CDR3 region has 14 residues. Per the germline V gene, CDR1 is KGHSH and CDR2 is LQKENI. V dropped 0 bases and J dropped 2 bases, with 7 bases sitting between them. CDR3 amino acids: CASSPPGTQETQYF. CDR3 nucleotide sequence: TGTGCCAGCTCACCACCGGGGACACAAGAGACCCAGTACTTC.

In DNA, the CDR3 is TGTGCCAGCACCGGCCGGATCGGGTACGAGCAGTACTTC. It codes for CASTGRIGYEQYF. This chain uses TRBV5-6 with TRBJ2-7; no definite D call. Germline-derived CDR1 and CDR2 are SGHDT and YYEEEE. The V and J ends lost 6 bases and 4 bases respectively, with 14 bases between them. This CDR3 contains 13 residues. Supplemented by reference TRBV5-6 and TRBJ2-7, the full variable domain reads DAGVTQSPTHLIKTRGQQVTLRCSPKSGHDTVSWYQQALGQGPQFIFQYYEEEERQRGNFPDRFSGHQFPNYSSELNVNALLLGDSALYLCASTGRIGYEQYFGPGTRLTVT.

This chain links TRBV6-2 or TRBV6-3 with TRBJ2-3; perhaps TRBD1 as D (6 bases). Germline CDR1 reads MNHEY; CDR2 reads SVGEGT. This CDR3 is 16 amino acids long. V gave up 4 bases and J gave up 4 bases, with 18 bases separating them. DNA of the CDR3: TGTGCCAGCAGTTCGCTACAGGGATCCGTCCCAGATACGCAGTATTTT. Its translation is CASSSLQGSVPDTQYF.

The rearrangement joins TRBV12-3 or TRBV12-4 to TRBJ1-5; 9 bases are shared with TRBD1. Germline trimming cut 5 bases from V and 3 bases from J; bases unmatched to any gene: 5. This CDR3 has 15 residues. CDR3 coding DNA: TGTGCCAGCAGTCTCCGGGACAGGGACAATCAGCCCCAGCATTTT. Protein product: CASSLRDRDNQPQHF.

This clonotype was picked up a small number of times. CDR3 coding DNA: TGTGCCAGCAGCTTAGCGAGGGGGCCGAACACTGAAGCTTTCTTT. It codes for CASSLARGPNTEAFF. The V call is TRBV7-8, the J call TRBJ1-1; 7 bases fit TRBD1. The germline V gene has CDR1 SGHVS and CDR2 FQNEAQ. Germline trimming cut 0 bases from V and 1 base from J; bases unmatched to any gene: 2. The CDR3 is made up of 15 amino acids.

In its sample, this clonotype was seen a few times. V gene TRBV12-3 or TRBV12-4 combines with J gene TRBJ1-1, with 8 bases that match TRBD1. V lost 6 bases, J lost 6 bases, and 9 bases stayed unmatched. The CDR3 length is 14 residues. The CDR3 is CASRSTGTGPEAFF. The DNA of the CDR3 is TGTGCCAGCAGATCGACCGGGACAGGCCCTGAAGCTTTCTTT.

This rearrangement joins TRBV6-5 to TRBJ2-2, with 10 nucleotides matching TRBD1. Germline V gene sequence: CDR1 MNHEY, CDR2 SVGAGI. The V and J ends lost 5 bases and 6 bases, in that order; junction bases with no gene match: 9. CDR3 size: 16 residues. The CDR3 coding sequence is TGTGCCAGCAGTCCCACTAAGGGACAGGGGCCCGGGGAGCTGTTTTTT. This encodes CASSPTKGQGPGELFF.